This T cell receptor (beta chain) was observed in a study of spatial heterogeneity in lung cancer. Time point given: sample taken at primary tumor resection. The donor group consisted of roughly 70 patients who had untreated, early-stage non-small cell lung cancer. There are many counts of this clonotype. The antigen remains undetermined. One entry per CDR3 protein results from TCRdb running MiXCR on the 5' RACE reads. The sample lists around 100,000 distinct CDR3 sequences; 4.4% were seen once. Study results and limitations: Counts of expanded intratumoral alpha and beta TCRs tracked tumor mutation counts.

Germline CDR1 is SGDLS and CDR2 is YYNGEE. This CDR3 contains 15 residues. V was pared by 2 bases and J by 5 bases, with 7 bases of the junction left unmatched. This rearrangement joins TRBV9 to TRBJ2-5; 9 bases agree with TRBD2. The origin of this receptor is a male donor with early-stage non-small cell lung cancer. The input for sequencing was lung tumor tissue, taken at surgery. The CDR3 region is CASSVSGRGEETQYF. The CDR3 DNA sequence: TGTGCCAGCAGCGTTAGCGGGAGAGGTGAGGAGACCCAGTACTTC.